This T cell receptor (beta chain) came from a study of Ad26.COV2.S vaccination and SARS-CoV-2 variants. Study results and caveats: Spike-specific TCR breadth in vaccine recipients exceeded that seen in placebo recipients.

The CDR3 is made up of 17 amino acids. J was trimmed by 2 bases and V by 1 base; bases with no gene match: 4. Germline CDR1 and CDR2: ENHRY and SYGVKD. Treatment reported: about 20 received Ad26.COV2.S at low or high dose, single or two shots; a few received placebo; per-sample allocation not given. All samples were drawn on day 63, counting from the first vaccine or placebo injection. This clone is a singleton in its sample. What it binds is not known. Method: immunoSEQ multiplex PCR; TCRdb's copy keeps in-frame clones and lacks some. Of about 350,000 clones detected, about 85% appear once; the ten largest clones hold around 6.1%.

The sample here was peripheral blood, taken in a trial of Ad26.COV2.S vaccine versus placebo. V and J are TRBV10-3 and TRBJ2-5, with 13 bases identical to TRBD2. The clonotype was recovered from a person aged 18-65 years who received the Ad26.COV2.S COVID-19 vaccine or a placebo. The CDR3 sequence: CAISELGLAGIQETQYF. The CDR3 DNA follows: TGTGCCATCAGTGAGTTGGGACTAGCGGGAATTCAAGAGACCCAGTACTTC.